This TCR beta chain was found in a study of read filtering for tumor transcriptome and immune sequencing. Study-level background: DNase treatment preceded whole-transcriptome library preparation. TCR-mapped reads were about 3.5 to 10.27 million with IR-seq versus roughly 75 to 1,400 with RNA-seq.

The V gene's germline CDR1 is MNHEY and CDR2 SVGAGI. The length of the CDR3 is 13 residues. The V and J ends lost 8 bases and 1 base respectively, with 9 bases between them. This clonotype is judged large. What it binds is not known. From approximately 430 ng of RNA, a library with molecular barcoded alpha/delta and beta/gamma adaptors was made. TCRdb independently ran MiXCR on the reads; one entry per CDR3 protein. The data contain under 60,000 distinct CDR3 sequences, around 20% of them singletons. Findings and caveats of the study: Compared with RNA-seq, IR-seq gave much higher clonotype depth and reliability.

Bone marrow was sampled from every patient at the time of active disease. Specimen: a population of CD138-negative cells sorted from bone marrow. This TCR derives from a donor at least 40 years old with multiple myeloma. The V call is TRBV6-5, the J call TRBJ2-1; D unresolved. CDR3 loop: CASGVASYNEQFF. As DNA, the CDR3 is TGTGCCAGCGGGGTAGCTTCCTACAATGAGCAGTTCTTC.